The 8 T cell receptor beta chains below all came from one sample that was sequenced in a study of blood T cell repertoires in COVID-19. Sequencing was performed with immunoSEQ multiplex PCR; in TCRdb, only in-frame clones are kept and a portion is missing. The table shows approximately 46,000 clones, with more than 70% occurring only once. Sequenced sample: peripheral blood. These receptors were collected from a woman between 65 and 79 years old with acute or convalescent COVID-19.

The chain uses TRBV5-4 and TRBJ2-7, with 12 bases identical to TRBD2. V lost 3 bases and J lost 3; bases outside the gene matches: 10. This CDR3 is 17 amino acids long. Germline V lookup: CDR1 SGHNT, CDR2 YYREEE (reference sequence). CDR3 loop: CASSSATSGRGSYEQYF. The CDR3 nucleotides read TGTGCCAGCAGCTCCGCGACTAGCGGGAGAGGTAGCTACGAGCAGTACTTC.

This clone was observed a single time. The chain has TRBV2 and TRBJ1-5; 8 nucleotides agree with TRBD1. J gave up 2 bases and V 10 bases, and 4 bases lay outside the gene matches. The CDR3 spans 13 residues. Looked up from germline, CDR1 is SNHLY and CDR2 is FYNNEI. Here the CDR3 reads CAIQDRGNQPQHF. CDR3 sequence (DNA): TGTGCCATTCAGGACAGGGGCAATCAGCCCCAGCATTTT.

Concerning this clone itself: The DNA is left out, because the CDR3 cannot be placed on it with certainty; the CDR3 is given as TCRdb lists it. The chain has TRBV6-5 and TRBJ1-3; TRBD1 is taken as the D call from the table, unchecked against the DNA. Termini included, the CDR3 measures 16 amino acids. CDR1 is MNHEY, CDR2 SVGAGI, per germline. CDR3 residues: CASSFFGQGSGNTIYF.

This clone has just a few counts. This chain uses TRBV27 with TRBJ1-1, with D possibly matching TRBD1 (5 bases). The CDR3 totals 13 residues. V lost 9 bases and J 2 bases, leaving 13 bases between the germline ends. Germline CDR1 is MNHEY and CDR2 is SMNVEV (reference sequence). The CDR3 loop reads CASSRGENTEAFF. The CDR3 DNA sequence: TGTGCCAGTAGCCGGGGGGAAAACACTGAAGCTTTCTTT.

The chain combines TRBV11-3 with TRBJ2-7; D perhaps matches TRBD1 (6 bases). V was trimmed by 1 base and J by 5 bases, leaving 24 bases between them. Germline CDR1 reads SGHNT; CDR2 reads YENEEA. The CDR3 runs 18 residues. DNA of the CDR3: TGTGCCAGCAGCTTAGCTTTACCGGGACGTGGGGGCTCTGACGAGCAGTACTTC. It yields the protein CASSLALPGRGGSDEQYF. Filled out from reference TRBV11-3 and TRBJ2-7, the complete variable domain reads EAGVVQSPRYKIIEKKQPVAFWCNPISGHNTLYWYLQNLGQGPELLIRYENEEAVDDSQLPKDRFSAERLKGVDSTLKIQPAELGDSAVYLCASSLALPGRGGSDEQYFGPGTRLTVT.

The V and J genes are TRBV7-9 and TRBJ2-5, with D possibly TRBD1 on 6 matching bases. V dropped 2 bases and J dropped 3 bases, with 10 bases sitting between them. The CDR3 has 14 amino acids. Germline V lookup: CDR1 SEHNR, CDR2 FQNEAQ (reference sequence). The CDR3 here is CASSLSTGKETQYF. The CDR3 DNA is TGTGCCAGCAGCTTATCTACAGGGAAAGAGACCCAGTACTTC.

This CDR3 reads CASSPPGWQGLEQYF. The CDR3 nucleotides are TGTGCCAGCTCACCACCGGGGTGGCAGGGGCTCGAGCAGTACTTC. The chain is built from TRBV18 and TRBJ2-7; the D gene is possibly TRBD1 (6 bases). V lost 0 bases and J 6 bases, leaving 15 bases between the germline ends. Per germline, CDR1 KGHSH and CDR2 LQKENI. This CDR3 spans 15 amino acids. The variable domain in full, completed from reference TRBV18 and TRBJ2-7, reads NAGVMQNPRHLVRRRGQEARLRCSPMKGHSHVYWYRQLPEEGLKFMVYLQKENIIDESGMPKERFSAEFPKEGPSILRIQQVVRGDSAAYFCASSPPGWQGLEQYFGPGTRLTVT.

The genes are TRBV7-3 and TRBJ1-3; 10 bases match TRBD1. Germline V CDR1 and CDR2: SGHTA, FQGTGA. The length of the CDR3 is 15 residues. V shed 2 bases and J 3 bases; nucleotides not matched to a gene: 1. CDR3 DNA: TGTGCCAGCAGCTTAGACAGGGGGCTTGGAAACACCATATATTTT. It is translated as CASSLDRGLGNTIYF.